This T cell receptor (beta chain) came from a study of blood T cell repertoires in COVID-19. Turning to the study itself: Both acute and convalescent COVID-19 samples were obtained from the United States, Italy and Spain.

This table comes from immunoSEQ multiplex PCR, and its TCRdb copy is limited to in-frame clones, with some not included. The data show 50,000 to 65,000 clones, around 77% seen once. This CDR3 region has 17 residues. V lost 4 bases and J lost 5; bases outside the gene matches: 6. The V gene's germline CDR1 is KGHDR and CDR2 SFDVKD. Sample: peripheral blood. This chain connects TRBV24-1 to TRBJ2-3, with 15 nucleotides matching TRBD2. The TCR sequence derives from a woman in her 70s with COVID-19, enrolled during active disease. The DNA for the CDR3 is TGTGCCACCAGTGACCGGACTAGCGGGAGGGCCTTAGATACGCAGTATTTT. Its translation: CATSDRTSGRALDTQYF.